The rows below give T cell receptor beta chains drawn from one sample of a study of human T cells and chemical hapten exposure. Via MiXCR, TCRdb re-called the RACE reads, giving one row per CDR3 protein. This sample has approximately 49,000 distinct CDR3 sequences, with less than 9.5% found just once. Material: whole blood, obtained in connection with sensitization to the hapten diphenylcyclopropenone (DPC). These receptors originate from a woman between 45 and 65 years old with alopecia areata. Some clones in this sample may be carry-over from other donors' samples. The CDR3 runs from the conserved cysteine through the conserved F or W. Only part of the rows carry a size: once, few, many, or a class if the clone is expanded.

>many|TRBJ2-2|TRBV7-2
CASSLGPQPDTGELFF
>many|TRBJ2-3|TRBV12-5
CASGLRPTDTQYF
>many|TRBJ2-6|TRBV30
CAWYSGANVLTF
>many|TRBJ2-1|TRBV20-1
CSARVVGGVNEQFF
>NA|TRBJ2-1|TRBV6-2/TRBV6-3
CATETGWYNEQFF
>NA|TRBJ2-1|TRBV28
CASVPPPGDNEQFF
>NA|TRBJ1-4|TRBV27
CASSLAGAGEKLFF
>many|TRBJ1-1|TRBV5-1
CASSLVSRRQAPNTEAFF
>few|TRBJ2-5|TRBV20-1
CSAGPRPETQYF
>many|TRBJ2-7|TRBV21-1
CASSQRSEVYEQYF
>many|TRBJ2-5|TRBV7-9
CASSLMGGETQYF
>few|TRBJ2-1|TRBV11-3
CASSPTGTGGNEQFF
>NA|TRBJ2-5|TRBV7-2
CASTKGLAEQETQYF
>few|TRBJ1-5|TRBV28
CASSSPPGSQPQHF
>many|TRBJ2-7|TRBV6-5
CASSLPGTSGSEQYF
>many|TRBJ2-5|TRBV20-1
CSARELGFPDQGTQYF
>many|TRBJ2-2|TRBV19
CASSNSGRSSGELFF
>few|TRBJ2-2|TRBV12-3/TRBV12-4
CASSLGLAGVGELFF
>NA|TRBJ1-5|TRBV10-3
CAIRPQSNQPQHF
>NA|TRBJ1-5|TRBV6-5
CASSDGVNQPQHF
>many|TRBJ2-7|TRBV6-6
CASRYSIAPSYSEQYF
>NA|TRBJ2-4|TRBV5-1
CASSRDPENIQYF
>many|TRBJ2-1|TRBV12-3/TRBV12-4
CASSLGQDAFF
>many|TRBJ2-7|TRBV6-2/TRBV6-3
CASSLLAGGSYEQYF
>few|TRBJ2-3|TRBV20-1
CSASPGGFRTDTQYF
>many|TRBJ2-3|TRBV2
CASRTTAADTQYF
>many|TRBJ1-6|TRBV10-3
CAISESWAESPLHF
>many|TRBJ1-4|TRBV18
CASSRQSKELFF
>many|TRBJ2-7|TRBV12-3/TRBV12-4
CASSLQVLYEQYF
>NA|TRBJ2-3|TRBV7-2
CASSEGLVGSTDTQYF
>NA|TRBJ2-3|TRBV6-1
CASRLQGGTDTQYF
>many|TRBJ1-2|TRBV5-4
CASSFTGGDYGYTF
>many|TRBJ1-5|TRBV7-9
CASSTTYGTDVYSNQPQHF
>many|TRBJ2-3|TRBV5-1
CASSLSGSSTDTQYF
>few|TRBJ2-1|TRBV9
CASSVGPTGNEQFF
>medium-sized|TRBJ2-5|TRBV20-1
CSASPFEPGLAGETQYF
>many|TRBJ2-7|TRBV12-2
CASRSPRGPCLEQYF
>many|TRBJ1-1|TRBV12-3/TRBV12-4
CASKSGNTEAFF
>NA|TRBJ1-1|TRBV20-1
CSARSELGNTEAFF
>NA|TRBJ2-2|TRBV19
CASRGTGGTGELFF
>NA|TRBJ1-2|TRBV27
CASSLSTGVYGYTF
>many|TRBJ2-7|TRBV6-1
CASSAQGDEQYF
>NA|TRBJ1-1|TRBV13
CASSLGGAGVTEAFF
>few|TRBJ1-5|TRBV12-3/TRBV12-4
CASSSGFNQPQHF
>many|TRBJ1-2|TRBV5-1
CASSLDSRGRLGGYTF
>NA|TRBJ2-3|TRBV4-3
CASSPQGPDTQYF
>many|TRBJ2-6|TRBV19
CASSIVRTGANVLTF
>few|TRBJ2-1|TRBV2
CASGRERTVNNEQFF
>NA|TRBJ2-1|TRBV5-5
CASSFSGSQLSSYNEQFF
>many|TRBJ2-7|TRBV20-1
CSARKDPYEQYF
>many|TRBJ1-5|TRBV6-1
CATGGSNQPQHF
>many|TRBJ2-7|TRBV28
CASSNYEQYF
>NA|TRBJ1-5|TRBV6-6
CASSVGNQPQHF
>many|TRBJ2-5|TRBV7-8
CASSLAPSGIQETQYF
>many|TRBJ1-1|TRBV18
CASSPRTGGLNTEAFF
>many|TRBJ2-7|TRBV7-9
CASSPPGLSSNEQYF
>many|TRBJ1-1|TRBV20-1
CSARDKVNTEAFF
>many|TRBJ1-6|TRBV27
CASSFLDRVNSPLHF
>many|TRBJ2-1|TRBV9
CASSVGGLVPYNEQFF
>NA|TRBJ2-1|TRBV7-2
CVSSLARAYNEQFF